Shown below are 9 T cell receptor beta chains from a single sample sequenced in a study of blood T cell repertoires in COVID-19. Here immunoSEQ multiplex PCR was the method, and the copy in TCRdb shows in-frame clones only, minus some. Of 78,000 or so clones in the sample, roughly 86% were seen once. The source material was peripheral blood. The receptors here all came from a man between 50 and 59 years old with active or convalescent COVID-19.

This clone was recorded only once. The V call is TRBV29-1, the J call TRBJ2-5; D ambiguous. CDR1 is SQVTM, CDR2 ANQGSEA, per germline. V lost 3 bases, J lost 3 bases, and 8 bases lay in between. This CDR3 comprises 12 residues. The CDR3 nucleotides are TGCAGCGTTGACGCAGGAAAAGAGACCCAGTACTTC. Translated, it gives CSVDAGKETQYF.

J is TRBJ2-4 and V is TRBV7-9; tentatively, D is TRBD2 (6 bases). The CDR3 runs 15 residues. Trimming took 5 bases from V and 6 from J, leaving 17 bases between them. Germline V gene data show CDR1 as SEHNR and CDR2 as FQNEAQ (reference sequence). The CDR3 protein is CASSPGAGGGNIQYF. For the CDR3, the DNA is TGTGCCAGCAGCCCCGGGGCCGGGGGAGGAAACATTCAGTACTTC.

The chain carries TRBV14 and TRBJ2-1; 11 positions match TRBD1. The J segment lost 6 bases and the V segment lost 2 bases, leaving 6 bases of the junction unmatched. The V gene's germline CDR1 is SGHDN and CDR2 FVKESK. The CDR3 spans 16 residues. The CDR3 here is CASSQPGTGGVNEQFF. Here the CDR3 DNA reads TGTGCCAGCAGCCAACCGGGGACAGGGGGTGTCAATGAGCAGTTCTTC.

CDR3: CASSLGTSLKFF. In DNA, the CDR3 is TGTGCCAGCAGTTTGGGGACTAGCCTCAAGTTCTTC. The chain carries TRBV12-3 or TRBV12-4 and TRBJ2-1, with 9 bases aligning to TRBD2. J gave up 14 bases and V 3 bases, and 5 bases lay outside the gene matches. The CDR3 covers 12 residues.

The chain has TRBV7-8 and TRBJ2-1, with 8 bases that match TRBD1. The CDR3 runs to 15 residues. CDR1 SGHVS and CDR2 FQNEAQ come from the germline V gene. The junction had 6 bases not matched to a gene; V was cut back by 3 bases and J by 5 bases. The CDR3 DNA is TGTGCCAGCAGCTTGGCCGGGACAGGAGACAATGAGCAGTTCTTC. Translating gives CASSLAGTGDNEQFF.

The sample holds one count of this clone. The chain couples TRBV7-8 to TRBJ2-7, with 7 bases matching TRBD1. The CDR3 length is 12 residues. Trimming took 5 bases from V and 5 from J; bases not matched to a gene: 3. Looked up from germline, CDR1 is SGHVS and CDR2 is FQNEAQ. The CDR3 sequence is CASSLDRDEQYF. CDR3 coding DNA: TGTGCCAGCAGCCTCGACAGGGACGAGCAGTACTTC. The variable domain in full, completed from reference TRBV7-8 and TRBJ2-7, reads GAGVSQSPRYKVAKRGQDVALRCDPISGHVSLFWYQQALGQGPEFLTYFQNEAQLDKSGLPSDRFFAERPEGSVSTLKIQRTQQEDSAVYLCASSLDRDEQYFGPGTRLTVT.

V and J are TRBV10-2 and TRBJ1-4, with 8 bases matching TRBD1. The CDR3 runs to 17 residues. CDR1 and CDR2 from the germline V gene are WSHSY and SAAADI. After removal of 4 bases from V and 8 bases from J, the junction contained 15 bases not matched to a gene. The CDR3 nucleotides read TGCGCCAGCAGTGTTTTGGCAGGGGGCGCGGGCATGGAAAAACTGTTTTTT. Translated: CASSVLAGGAGMEKLFF.

This clone was seen only a few times. The rearrangement links TRBV11-2 to TRBJ2-1; maybe TRBD2 (6 bases). This CDR3 contains 14 residues. Germline V gene data show CDR1 as SGHAT and CDR2 as FQNNGV. Trimming cost V 1 base and J 9 bases, with 13 bases left between them. The CDR3 is CASSLAPGVGEQFF. The CDR3 DNA sequence: TGTGCCAGCAGCTTAGCTCCGGGGGTCGGTGAGCAGTTCTTC.

This chain connects TRBV27 to TRBJ1-5, with D perhaps TRBD1 (5 bases). CDR1 and CDR2 (germline): MNHEY, SMNVEV (reference sequence). V gave up 1 base and J gave up 4 bases, with 14 bases separating them. The CDR3 covers 16 residues. The CDR3, as DNA: TGTGCCAGCAGTTTATTATCGGGGGTACGGAATCAGCCCCAGCATTTT. As protein: CASSLLSGVRNQPQHF.